One and the same sample provided the 23 T cell receptor beta chains below, sequenced in a study of cytomegalovirus exposure and HLA in healthy donors. Assay: immunoSEQ multiplex PCR; the TCRdb copy retains only in-frame clones and omits some. The sample carries fewer than 70,000 clones, about 96% recorded once. The material sequenced was PBMCs. Receptors originate from a man aged 18 to 29 in good health and CMV-seronegative.

The chain joins TRBV7-2 to TRBJ2-2, with D perhaps TRBD2 (5 bases). V lost 1 base to trimming and J lost 8 bases, with 17 bases between them. Germline lookup yields CDR1 SGHTA and CDR2 FQGNSA. CDR3 size: 16 residues. The CDR3 loop reads CASSLGGLRGSGELFF. CDR3 sequence (DNA): TGTGCCAGCAGCTTAGGTGGGCTTCGAGGGTCTGGGGAGCTGTTTTTT.

In its sample, this clone was seen once. The chain joins TRBV7-9 to TRBJ2-3; tentative D call: TRBD1 (6 bases). Trimming took off 1 base at V and 3 bases at J, with 11 bases between the two ends. This CDR3 has 15 residues. The germline V gene has CDR1 SEHNR and CDR2 FQNEAQ (reference sequence). The CDR3 protein is CASSLVAQGTDTQYF. The CDR3 region has the DNA TGTGCCAGCAGCTTAGTTGCACAGGGAACAGATACGCAGTATTTT.

The chain has TRBV18 and TRBJ2-7, with D possibly TRBD1 on 5 matching bases. V dropped 4 bases and J dropped 0 bases, with 16 bases sitting between them. The CDR3 has 16 amino acids. The germline V gene encodes CDR1 KGHSH and CDR2 LQKENI. CDR3 residues: CASSLMTAENSYEQYF. CDR3 nucleotide sequence: TGTGCCAGCTCACTTATGACAGCCGAAAACTCCTACGAGCAGTACTTC.

The chain carries TRBV27 and TRBJ1-2; 9 nucleotides agree with TRBD1. In germline, CDR1 is MNHEY, CDR2 SMNVEV (reference sequence). CDR3 length: 14 residues. Losses at the gene ends were 5 bases for V and 6 bases for J; bases not matched to a gene: 7. DNA for the CDR3: TGTGCCAGCAGTATAACACAGGGGGCGGATGGCTACACCTTC. Translated: CASSITQGADGYTF.

This CDR3 reads CASSVDEGGRAFNEQFF. The CDR3 DNA follows: TGTGCCAGCAGCGTAGACGAGGGCGGGAGGGCCTTCAATGAGCAGTTCTTC. V and J are TRBV9 and TRBJ2-1; 9 bases are shared with TRBD2. Germline V lookup: CDR1 SGDLS, CDR2 YYNGEE. J lost 6 bases, V lost 0 bases, and 10 bases had no gene match. The CDR3 sequence is 17 residues long.

The chain has TRBV10-1 and TRBJ2-2, with 9 bases fitting TRBD2. The CDR3 covers 19 residues. From germline, CDR1 is WNHNN and CDR2 SYGVQD (reference sequence). V gave up 0 bases and J gave up 3 bases; unmatched junction bases: 11. Here the CDR3 DNA reads TGCGCCAGCAGTGAGTCGTTTGGTAGCGGGAGACAGGACACCGGGGAGCTGTTTTTT. Its protein product is CASSESFGSGRQDTGELFF.

This clone showed up just once. This chain uses TRBV6-1 with TRBJ2-6; no firm D call. The CDR3 is made up of 15 amino acids. The ends were cut back, 3 bases at V and 1 base at J, with 7 bases in the middle. Germline lookup yields CDR1 MNHNS and CDR2 SASEGT. CDR3 sequence: CASSDPLSGANVLTF. The CDR3, as DNA: TGTGCCAGCAGTGATCCCCTTTCTGGGGCCAACGTCCTGACTTTC.

The chain employs TRBV27 and TRBJ2-1; D may be TRBD2 (5 bases). V lost 5 bases and J lost 9, with 11 bases in between. Germline lookup yields CDR1 MNHEY and CDR2 SMNVEV (reference sequence). This CDR3 spans 12 amino acids. This chain's CDR3 is CASSSGGGEQFF. The CDR3 nucleotides are TGTGCCAGCAGTAGCGGCGGAGGTGAGCAGTTCTTC.

This clone was detected once. V and J are TRBV9 and TRBJ1-3; 10 nucleotides match TRBD1. CDR1 is SGDLS and CDR2 is YYNGEE in the germline V gene. The CDR3 is 19 residues long. With V trimmed by 3 bases and J by 7 bases, 19 bases remained unmatched. The CDR3 loop reads CASSGTPFLDRGRGNTIYF. CDR3 DNA: TGTGCCAGCAGCGGGACCCCCTTCTTAGACAGGGGGCGTGGTAACACCATATATTTT.

The gene calls are TRBV7-2 and TRBJ2-7, with 9 nucleotides matching TRBD2. The V and J ends lost 0 bases and 2 bases, in that order; junction bases with no gene match: 5. CDR3 length: 16 residues. Germline V CDR1 and CDR2: SGHTA, FQGNSA. Written as DNA, the CDR3 is TGTGCCAGCAGCTTAGCGGGACTAGCCCGAACCTACGAGCAGTACTTC. Its protein product is CASSLAGLARTYEQYF.

The chain recombines TRBV2 with TRBJ1-1, with D unresolved. Trimming stripped 6 bases from V and 0 bases from J, with 14 bases between. Germline V gene lookup returns CDR1 SNHLY and CDR2 FYNNEI. The length of the CDR3 is 15 residues. CDR3 nucleotide sequence: TGTGCCAGCAGCCCGTCTATGAGGATGAACACTGAAGCTTTCTTT. Protein product: CASSPSMRMNTEAFF.

CDR3 protein: CASSQSVGSSDTQYF. CDR3 coding DNA: TGCGCCAGCAGCCAGTCTGTCGGGAGTTCAGATACGCAGTATTTT. The chain carries TRBV4-1 and TRBJ2-3, with a possible D match to TRBD2 (6 bases). This CDR3 is 15 amino acids long. CDR1 is MGHRA and CDR2 is YSYEKL in the germline V gene. V was cut by 3 bases and J by 4 bases, with 14 bases left in between.

This chain joins TRBV28 and TRBJ1-3; TRBD1 matches 7 bases. CDR3 size: 17 residues. Germline lookup yields CDR1 MDHEN and CDR2 SYDVKM. V dropped 4 bases and J dropped 0; count of bases not matched to a gene: 9. CDR3 bases: TGTGCCAGCAGTTACCAACAGGGGCTAAACTCTGGAAACACCATATATTTT. It is translated as CASSYQQGLNSGNTIYF. The variable domain in full, completed from reference TRBV28 and TRBJ1-3, reads DVKVTQSSRYLVKRTGEKVFLECVQDMDHENMFWYRQDPGLGLRLIYFSYDVKMKEKGDIPEGYSVSREKKERFSLILESASTNQTSMYLCASSYQQGLNSGNTIYFGEGSWLTVV.

The gene calls are TRBV27 and TRBJ1-1, with TRBD1 as a possible D gene (6 bases). Germline V gene lookup returns CDR1 MNHEY and CDR2 SMNVEV (reference sequence). The CDR3 is 16 residues long. The ends were cut back, 2 bases at V and 5 bases at J, with 18 bases in the middle. CDR3: CASSLDRTQGITEAFF. The CDR3 nucleotides are TGTGCCAGCAGTTTAGACCGTACACAGGGTATAACTGAAGCTTTCTTT.

The rearrangement joins TRBV28 to TRBJ2-4; D is possibly TRBD2 (7 bases). The CDR3 runs 13 residues. Germline loops: CDR1 MDHEN, CDR2 SYDVKM. The V gene lost 6 bases and the J gene lost 3 bases, with 9 bases spanning the gap. The CDR3 sequence: CASRGGGKNIQYF. The CDR3 nucleotides are TGTGCCAGCAGAGGGGGGGGCAAAAACATTCAGTACTTC. Full variable domain (missing parts from reference TRBV28 and TRBJ2-4): DVKVTQSSRYLVKRTGEKVFLECVQDMDHENMFWYRQDPGLGLRLIYFSYDVKMKEKGDIPEGYSVSREKKERFSLILESASTNQTSMYLCASRGGGKNIQYFGAGTRLSVL.

The rearrangement joins TRBV7-2 to TRBJ1-4; D is possibly TRBD1 (5 bases). This CDR3 contains 14 residues. Germline V lookup: CDR1 SGHTA, CDR2 FQGNSA. V was cut by 2 bases and J by 8 bases, with 12 bases left in between. CDR3 loop: CASSLIPGGEKLFF. The CDR3 DNA reads as TGTGCCAGCAGCTTAATCCCGGGGGGGGAAAAACTGTTTTTT.

The chain combines TRBV18 with TRBJ2-1, with D possibly being TRBD2 (5 bases). The CDR3 has 21 residues. The germline V gene encodes CDR1 KGHSH and CDR2 LQKENI. The chain's CDR3 is CASRVYSLAPHAISSYNEQFF. Written as DNA, the CDR3 is TGTGCGTCGCGGGTTTATTCCCTCGCGCCCCATGCGATTAGCTCCTACAATGAGCAGTTCTTC.

CDR3 region: CASSLSSSGSRDTQYF. CDR3 nucleotide sequence: TGTGCCAGCAGCTTGTCCTCTAGCGGGAGTAGAGATACGCAGTATTTT. The chain carries TRBV5-6 and TRBJ2-3, with 10 bases fitting TRBD2. The CDR3 spans 16 residues. V shed 1 base, J shed 5 bases, and the junction held 7 bases outside the gene matches. Germline V gene data show CDR1 as SGHDT and CDR2 as YYEEEE.

The chain combines TRBV11-2 with TRBJ1-1; tentatively, D is TRBD1 (6 bases). The CDR3 contains 15 residues. CDR1 SGHAT and CDR2 FQNNGV come from the germline V gene. The CDR3 region is CVSAARRGARTEAFF. As DNA, the CDR3 is TGTGTCTCGGCTGCGCGTCGGGGGGCACGAACTGAAGCTTTCTTT.

This clone has only one observation. The chain combines TRBV5-1 with TRBJ2-7, with 7 bases fitting TRBD2. Germline CDR1 and CDR2: SGHRS and YFSETQ. The CDR3 has 17 residues. V trimming: 0 bases; J trimming: 1 base; junction bases outside the gene matches: 10. The chain's CDR3 is CASSLDDFGGRSYEQYF. The CDR3, as DNA: TGCGCCAGCAGCTTGGATGACTTCGGCGGGAGATCCTACGAGCAGTACTTC.

The rearrangement links TRBV30 to TRBJ2-2; the D gene is possibly TRBD2 (6 bases). Trimming removed 5 bases from V and 2 bases from J, with 15 bases in between. CDR1 and CDR2 from the germline V gene are GTSNPN and SVGIG (reference sequence). The CDR3 covers 15 residues. DNA of the CDR3: TGTGCCTGGGGGTTGCCGGGACTCAACACCGGGGAGCTGTTTTTT. This sequence encodes CAWGLPGLNTGELFF.

The chain joins TRBV7-2 to TRBJ2-5; 13 positions match TRBD2. Trimming removed 5 bases from V and 5 bases from J; junction bases left unmatched: 8. Per the germline V gene, CDR1 is SGHTA and CDR2 is FQGNSA. CDR3 length equals 16 residues. CDR3 loop: CASSPILAGGGETQYF. The CDR3 bases are TGTGCCAGCAGCCCTATACTAGCGGGGGGGGGCGAGACCCAGTACTTC.

This rearrangement joins TRBV27 to TRBJ2-2; no clear D gene. V lost 5 bases and J lost 4, with 8 bases in between. CDR1 and CDR2 from the germline V gene are MNHEY and SMNVEV (reference sequence). This CDR3 has 13 amino acids. CDR3 residues: CASSPTITGELFF. CDR3 coding DNA: TGTGCCAGCAGTCCTACGATCACCGGGGAGCTGTTTTTT.